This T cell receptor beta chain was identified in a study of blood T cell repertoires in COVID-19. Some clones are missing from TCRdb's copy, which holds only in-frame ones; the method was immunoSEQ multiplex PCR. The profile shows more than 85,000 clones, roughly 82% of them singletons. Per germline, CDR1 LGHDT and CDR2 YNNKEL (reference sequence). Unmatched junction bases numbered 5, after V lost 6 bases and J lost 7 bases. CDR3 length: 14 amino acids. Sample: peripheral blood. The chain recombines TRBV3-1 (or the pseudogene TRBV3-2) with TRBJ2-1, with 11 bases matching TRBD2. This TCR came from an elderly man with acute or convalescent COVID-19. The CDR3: CASRPTSGGNEQFF. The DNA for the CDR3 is TGTGCCAGCAGACCTACTAGCGGGGGTAATGAGCAGTTCTTC.